This T cell receptor beta chain comes out of a study of Graves' ophthalmopathy and Graves' hyperthyroidism. Germline V gene data show CDR1 as SNHLY and CDR2 as FYNNEI. The V end lost 7 bases, the J end lost 0 bases, and 10 bases lay between the germline ends. This CDR3 has 14 residues. Investigators amplified TCR beta CDR3 regions from RNA transcripts. The library came from an HTBI-primed first-round RT-PCR and a second-round multiplex PCR. TCRdb fed the multiplex PCR reads into MiXCR, producing one record per CDR3 protein. The sample holds a few hundred thousand distinct CDR3 sequences; just over 15% are singletons and the top ten take about 7%. Sampling around 10 ml of fresh peripheral blood provided the PBMCs. This clonotype was counted many times.

The clonotype comes from a woman between 18 and 29 years old with stable Graves' hyperthyroidism. The V gene is TRBV2, the J gene TRBJ1-5; D is undetermined. The sample comprised peripheral blood. Here the CDR3 reads CASMGSDSNQPQHF. The CDR3 DNA follows: TGTGCCAGCATGGGCAGCGATAGCAATCAGCCCCAGCATTTT.